This T cell receptor beta chain was documented in a study of blood T cell repertoires in COVID-19. Study-wide context: PBMCs, B-cell-depleted T cells, or T cells provided the cDNA or gDNA that made up the material.

Participants spanned ages about 18 to 90 years and resided in fewer than 30 US areas. Participant reports of clinical history set cohort assignment. V shed 8 bases and J shed 5 bases, with 16 bases lying between them. Germline V gives CDR1 MNHEY, CDR2 SVGAGI. CDR3 size: 14 residues. Authors' analysis steps: The assay estimated nucleated cells by amplifying reference gene primers. Libraries were prepared by immunoSEQ multiplex PCR; TCRdb keeps only in-frame clonotypes and omits some of them. The DNA was the basis for D and trimming; V, J and clone size are from that table. Of almost 400,000 clones listed, 85% to 90% are singletons. In its sample, this clone was seen once.

V is TRBV6-5 and J is TRBJ1-5; D uncertain. Sequencing input: PBMCs or T cells enriched from blood (not recorded which). This clonotype was obtained from a woman aged 30 to 39 with acute COVID-19. The CDR3 sequence is CASSGARGHQPQHF. In nucleotides, the CDR3 is TGTGCCAGCTCGGGAGCACGAGGGCATCAGCCCCAGCATTTT.